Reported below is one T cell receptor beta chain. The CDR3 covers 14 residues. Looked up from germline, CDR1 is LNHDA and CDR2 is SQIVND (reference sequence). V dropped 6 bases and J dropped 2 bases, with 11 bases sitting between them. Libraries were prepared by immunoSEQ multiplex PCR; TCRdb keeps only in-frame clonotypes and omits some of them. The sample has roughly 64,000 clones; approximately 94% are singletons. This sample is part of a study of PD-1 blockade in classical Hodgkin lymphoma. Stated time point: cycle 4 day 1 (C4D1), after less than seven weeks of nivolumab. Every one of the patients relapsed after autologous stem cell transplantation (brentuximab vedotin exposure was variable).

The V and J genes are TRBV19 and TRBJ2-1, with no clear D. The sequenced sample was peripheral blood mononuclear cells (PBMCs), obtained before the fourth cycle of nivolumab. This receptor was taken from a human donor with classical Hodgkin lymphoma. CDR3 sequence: CASRESWAYNEQFF. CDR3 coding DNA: TGTGCCAGTAGGGAGAGTTGGGCCTACAATGAGCAGTTCTTC.